These 29 T cell receptor beta chains share one sample of origin, sequenced in a study of beta chain features in type 1 diabetes. TCRB transcripts that were expressed got sequenced, as all of the isolated RNA had been reverse transcribed. Clones were sequenced by immunoSEQ multiplex PCR, and TCRdb holds only the in-frame ones, with some missing. The sample contains about 640,000 clones, around an eighth of which appear only once. The antigens these receptors bind are not known. Study conclusions and caveats: Moderate yet significant TCRB CDR3 shortening was seen in Type 1 diabetes patients in all four CD4+ subsets.

Sample: naive CD4+ T cells from blood. These receptors were taken from a man younger than 40 with type 1 diabetes.

The CDR3 is CASSGTDGYTF. The CDR3 DNA sequence: TGTGCCAGCAGCGGGACGGATGGCTACACCTTC. The V and J genes are TRBV2 and TRBJ1-2, with a tentative D call TRBD1 (5 bases). The CDR3 has 11 residues. Deletions cut 6 bases from V and 6 bases from J, with 8 bases between. Germline V gene data show CDR1 as SNHLY and CDR2 as FYNNEI.

This clone was seen more than once but under ten times. V and J are TRBV7-9 and TRBJ1-1; D call uncertain. Trimming removed 5 bases from V and 0 bases from J, with 10 bases in between. Germline loops: CDR1 SEHNR, CDR2 FQNEAQ (reference sequence). This CDR3 region has 14 residues. The CDR3 spells CASSRKQMNTEAFF. The CDR3 coding sequence is TGTGCCAGCAGCCGAAAACAGATGAACACTGAAGCTTTCTTT.

The sample holds a few counts of this clone. V usage is TRBV7-9 and J usage is TRBJ1-1, with a possible D match to TRBD1 (5 bases). V shed 3 bases and J shed 3 bases, with 11 bases lying between them. The germline CDR1 and CDR2 sequences are SEHNR and FQNEAQ (reference sequence). CDR3 length: 14 amino acids. The CDR3 is CASSFKAGDTEAFF. CDR3 nucleotide sequence: TGTGCCAGCAGCTTTAAGGCGGGGGACACTGAAGCTTTCTTT.

CDR3 region: CASSQEENSNQPQHF. For the CDR3, the DNA is TGCGCCAGCAGCCAAGAGGAGAATAGCAATCAGCCCCAGCATTTT. The chain combines TRBV4-3 with TRBJ1-5, with no clear D. The CDR3 loop spans 15 amino acids. Germline lookup yields CDR1 LGHNA and CDR2 YSLEER. Trimming left V 0 bases short and J 0 bases short, with 6 bases between.

The chain is built from TRBV29-1 and TRBJ1-2, with 7 nucleotides matching TRBD1. Germline loops: CDR1 SQVTM, CDR2 ANQGSEA. CDR3 length: 16 amino acids. Trimming at V came to 3 bases and at J to 0 bases, leaving 10 bases not matched to a gene. CDR3 nucleotide sequence: TGCAGCGTTGAGCCAATTCCGGGACAGACTAACTATGGCTACACCTTC. This codes for CSVEPIPGQTNYGYTF.

This clone was seen a handful of times. This rearrangement joins TRBV10-3 to TRBJ2-7; 9 bases are a match to TRBD1. The CDR3 is 16 amino acids. Germline lookup yields CDR1 ENHRY and CDR2 SYGVKD. V shed 3 bases, J shed 4 bases, and the junction held 10 bases outside the gene matches. The CDR3 sequence is CAISDGYDRGTYEQYF. The CDR3, as DNA: TGTGCCATCAGTGACGGGTATGACAGGGGGACTTACGAGCAGTACTTC.

In its sample, this clone was seen a few times. This chain connects TRBV5-1 to TRBJ2-5, with D perhaps given as TRBD1 or TRBD2 (5 bases each). The CDR3 has 14 residues. V lost 5 bases, J lost 2 bases, and 13 bases lay in between. Germline V CDR1 and CDR2: SGHRS, YFSETQ. CDR3 nucleotide sequence: TGCGCCAGCAGTTCCTCCGGGACGCAAGAGACCCAGTACTTC. Protein product: CASSSSGTQETQYF.

This clone was detected only a few times. The J gene is TRBJ2-7, the V gene TRBV10-3, with D tentatively TRBD1 (5 bases). Germline V CDR1 and CDR2: ENHRY, SYGVKD. The CDR3 covers 12 residues. Trimming removed 6 bases at V and 2 bases at J, with 8 bases between. The CDR3 protein is CAISKTAYEQYF. CDR3 nucleotide sequence: TGTGCCATCAGCAAGACAGCCTACGAGCAGTACTTC.

The rearrangement uses TRBV16 and TRBJ1-2, with a weak D call TRBD1 (6 bases). With 4 bases removed from V and 4 bases from J, the gap between germline ends came to 10 bases. The CDR3 length is 13 residues. CDR1 is KGHSY, CDR2 FQNENV, per germline. This CDR3 reads CASSLGAIYGYTF. As DNA, the CDR3 is TGTGCCAGCAGCCTGGGGGCTATCTATGGCTACACCTTC.

A remark on this clone: Other DNA sequences in this sample translate to the same CDR3. The V and J genes are TRBV9 and TRBJ2-3; possible D gene TRBD2, 5 bases. Between the trimmed V and J ends, which lost 3 bases and 3 bases, there was a span of 5 bases. CDR1 is SGDLS and CDR2 is YYNGEE in the germline V gene. This CDR3 has 12 amino acids. The CDR3 DNA is TGTGCCAGCAGCGCGGGGACAGATACGCAGTATTTT. This codes for CASSAGTDTQYF. The full variable domain, rest sourced from reference TRBV9 and TRBJ2-3, is DSGVTQTPKHLITATGQRVTLRCSPRSGDLSVYWYQQSLDQGLQFLIQYYNGEERAKGNILERFSAQQFPDLHSELNLSSLELGDSALYFCASSAGTDTQYFGPGTRLTVL.

To note about this clone: A much larger clone differs by one base, so this may be a read error. Within the sample, other DNA sequences also encode this same CDR3. J is TRBJ2-7 and V is TRBV18; a possible D gene is TRBD1 (6 bases). The CDR3 totals 13 residues. The V end lost 3 bases, the J end lost 3 bases, and 9 bases lay between the germline ends. From germline, CDR1 is KGHSH and CDR2 LQKENI. CDR3 DNA sequence: TGTGCCAGCTCACCCGGACAGATCTACGAGCAGTACTTC. Its protein is CASSPGQIYEQYF. The variable domain in full, completed from reference TRBV18 and TRBJ2-7, reads NAGVMQNPRHLVRRRGQEARLRCSPMKGHSHVYWYRQLPEEGLKFMVYLQKENIIDESGMPKERFSAEFPKEGPSILRIQQVVRGDSAAYFCASSPGQIYEQYFGPGTRLTVT.

This chain uses TRBV14 with TRBJ2-2; 9 bases align to TRBD1. The junction had 2 bases not matched to a gene; V was cut back by 2 bases and J by 1 base. The CDR3 length is 16 residues. Germline V lookup: CDR1 SGHDN, CDR2 FVKESK. The CDR3 is CASSQTGQGNTGELFF. The CDR3 region has the DNA TGTGCCAGCAGCCAAACGGGACAGGGGAACACCGGGGAGCTGTTTTTT.

This clone was counted only a few times. The genes are TRBV9 and TRBJ2-2, with D perhaps matching TRBD2 (5 bases). Trimming removed 0 bases from V and 7 bases from J, with 13 bases in between. The CDR3 has 15 amino acids. Germline-derived CDR1 and CDR2 are SGDLS and YYNGEE. CDR3 in DNA: TGTGCCAGCAGCGTAGGGGAGCTTTCCAACGGGGAGCTGTTTTTT. Protein product: CASSVGELSNGELFF. The variable domain in full, completed from reference TRBV9 and TRBJ2-2, reads DSGVTQTPKHLITATGQRVTLRCSPRSGDLSVYWYQQSLDQGLQFLIQYYNGEERAKGNILERFSAQQFPDLHSELNLSSLELGDSALYFCASSVGELSNGELFFGEGSRLTVL.

The chain is built from TRBV15 and TRBJ1-3; the D is unclear. Between the trimmed V and J ends, which lost 0 bases and 3 bases, there was a span of 9 bases. Germline values: CDR1 LNHNV, CDR2 YYDKDF (reference sequence). CDR3 size: 15 residues. The chain's CDR3 is CATSRDLGSGNTIYF. The CDR3, as DNA: TGTGCCACCAGCAGAGATCTCGGGAGTGGAAACACCATATATTTT.

This clone was observed a handful of times. The chain has TRBV7-9 and TRBJ2-7, with 7 nucleotides matching TRBD1. J was trimmed by 5 bases and V by 4 bases; bases with no gene match: 11. The CDR3 has 15 residues. Per the germline V gene, CDR1 is SEHNR and CDR2 is FQNEAQ (reference sequence). CDR3 in DNA: TGTGCCAGCAGCTCAACAGGGGAACCTCTTAACGAGCAGTACTTC. Amino acid sequence: CASSSTGEPLNEQYF. Full variable domain (rest looked up from reference TRBV7-9 and TRBJ2-7): DTGVSQNPRHKITKRGQNVTFRCDPISEHNRLYWYRQTLGQGPEFLTYFQNEAQLEKSRLLSDRFSAERPKGSFSTLEIQRTEQGDSAMYLCASSSTGEPLNEQYFGPGTRLTVT.

This clone has just one count. The chain couples TRBV2 to TRBJ1-2; D remains unclear. V was clipped by 2 bases and J by 0 bases, with 7 bases between them. Looked up from germline, CDR1 is SNHLY and CDR2 is FYNNEI. The CDR3 has 14 amino acids. The CDR3 DNA reads as TGTGCCAGCAGTGAATCGACTGCTAACTATGGCTACACCTTC. It specifies CASSESTANYGYTF. Supplemented by reference TRBV2 and TRBJ1-2, the full variable domain reads EPEVTQTPSHQVTQMGQEVILRCVPISNHLYFYWYRQILGQKVEFLVSFYNNEISEKSEIFDDQFSVERPDGSNFTLKIRSTKLEDSAMYFCASSESTANYGYTFGSGTRLTVV.

This rearrangement joins TRBV29-1 to TRBJ1-1; the match to TRBD1 covers 8 bases. CDR1 and CDR2 from the germline V gene are SQVTM and ANQGSEA. J lost 2 bases, V lost 7 bases, and 9 bases had no gene match. The CDR3 covers 14 residues. CDR3 DNA sequence: TGCAGCGCCAGGGGGCAGGTCATAAACACTGAAGCTTTCTTT. It yields the protein CSARGQVINTEAFF.

This clone has a handful of counts. The J gene is TRBJ2-1, the V gene TRBV29-1; D is uncertain. The CDR3 consists of 14 residues. Germline CDR1 SQVTM, CDR2 ANQGSEA. Between the trimmed V and J ends, which lost 5 bases and 9 bases, there was a span of 20 bases. CDR3 protein: CSVLAALYRGEQFF. The CDR3 region has the DNA TGCAGCGTTTTAGCCGCATTATATAGAGGTGAGCAGTTCTTC.

The rearrangement links TRBV29-1 to TRBJ2-2; D tentatively reads TRBD1 or TRBD2 (6 bases each). CDR3 length: 14 residues. CDR1 and CDR2 from the germline V gene are SQVTM and ANQGSEA. Trimming pared 8 bases from V and 3 bases from J, leaving 16 bases between. CDR3 residues: CSLRGGRDTGELFF. The CDR3 nucleotides read TGCAGCCTACGAGGGGGGCGGGACACCGGGGAGCTGTTTTTT.

The V and J genes are TRBV9 and TRBJ2-5; 7 bases fit TRBD1. V shed 3 bases and J 2 bases; nucleotides not matched to a gene: 10. Germline CDR1 and CDR2: SGDLS and YYNGEE. The CDR3 has 16 amino acids. The CDR3 nucleotides are TGTGCCAGCAGCGCCCGACAGGGACACGTACAAGAGACCCAGTACTTC. It translates to CASSARQGHVQETQYF.

V and J are TRBV6-5 and TRBJ2-5; 7 bases fit TRBD1. The germline V gene has CDR1 MNHEY and CDR2 SVGAGI. After removal of 0 bases from V and 2 bases from J, the junction contained 3 bases not matched to a gene. CDR3 size: 15 residues. The CDR3 sequence is CASSYSPGGQETQYF. DNA of the CDR3: TGTGCCAGCAGTTACTCACCAGGGGGACAAGAGACCCAGTACTTC.

This chain connects TRBV27 to TRBJ2-1; TRBD1 agrees at 9 bases. With 4 bases clipped from V and 8 bases from J, the junction kept 6 bases outside the gene matches. There are 14 residues in the CDR3. Germline values: CDR1 MNHEY, CDR2 SMNVEV (reference sequence). In DNA form, the CDR3 reads TGTGCCAGCAGTTGGACAGGGGAAGGTGATGAGCAGTTCTTC. Amino acids: CASSWTGEGDEQFF.

This clone was picked up a small number of times. The V gene is TRBV5-6, the J gene TRBJ2-7; 7 bases map to TRBD1. V gave up 10 bases and J gave up 2 bases; unmatched junction bases: 15. The CDR3 covers 15 residues. The germline V gene has CDR1 SGHDT and CDR2 YYEEEE. CDR3 residues: CAGSAIGQVTYEQYF. The CDR3 bases are TGTGCCGGCTCTGCTATTGGACAGGTCACCTACGAGCAGTACTTC.

The chain joins TRBV28 to TRBJ2-7, with D possibly TRBD1 on 6 matching bases. Trimming shortened V by 10 bases and J by 2 bases, and 15 bases separated the two germline ends. Germline assignment: CDR1 MDHEN and CDR2 SYDVKM. The CDR3 contains 13 residues. This CDR3 reads CATSPGQTYEQYF. The CDR3 DNA sequence: TGTGCCACTTCACCGGGACAAACCTACGAGCAGTACTTC.

The J gene is TRBJ2-7, the V gene TRBV9; weak D call: TRBD1 (5 bases). Per germline, CDR1 SGDLS and CDR2 YYNGEE. The CDR3 has 15 amino acids. V was cut by 4 bases and J by 3 bases, with 17 bases left in between. The CDR3 region is CASSLGPGRDYEQYF. The DNA for the CDR3 is TGTGCCAGCAGCTTAGGACCGGGCAGGGACTACGAGCAGTACTTC.

This clone turned up a few times. The rearrangement links TRBV2 to TRBJ2-6; D gene unclear. Germline values: CDR1 SNHLY, CDR2 FYNNEI. V was cut by 3 bases and J by 2 bases, with 5 bases left in between. The CDR3 runs to 14 residues. The CDR3 DNA reads TGTGCCAGCAGTGATTCCGCTGGGGCCAACGTCCTGACTTTC. Its translation: CASSDSAGANVLTF.

The rearrangement links TRBV27 to TRBJ1-4; the D is unclear. Trimming took 6 bases from V and 7 from J, leaving 18 bases between them. Germline V CDR1 and CDR2: MNHEY, SMNVEV (reference sequence). CDR3 length equals 15 residues. CDR3 residues: CASSRAGAGSEKLFF. For the CDR3, the DNA is TGTGCCAGCAGCCGTGCGGGAGCAGGCAGTGAAAAACTGTTTTTT.

The V and J genes are TRBV29-1 and TRBJ2-7; 8 positions agree with TRBD1. The CDR3 is 14 amino acids. CDR1 is SQVTM and CDR2 is ANQGSEA in the germline V gene. V dropped 7 bases and J dropped 2; count of bases not matched to a gene: 10. CDR3 sequence reads: CSARSGTGAYEQYF. CDR3 bases: TGCAGCGCCAGATCCGGGACAGGAGCCTACGAGCAGTACTTC.

The rearrangement links TRBV5-1 to TRBJ1-6; 7 bases agree with TRBD1. Germline-derived CDR1 and CDR2 are SGHRS and YFSETQ. CDR3 length equals 16 residues. V gave up 4 bases and J gave up 10 bases; unmatched junction bases: 14. The CDR3 bases are TGCGCCAGCAGCCTGGAGGAACAGGGGTCGGGGTCACCCCTCCACTTT. It codes for CASSLEEQGSGSPLHF.